This TCR beta chain was sequenced during a study of early T cells in non-severe SARS-CoV-2 infection. Overall study findings and caveats: Anti-spike CD8 responses were favored by VDJdb matching, which missed private and CD4 specificities.

Tagging with unique molecular identifiers was applied to individual cDNA molecules. Each CDR3 protein is one row after TCRdb ran MiXCR on the 5' RACE reads. This sample carries approximately 49,000 distinct CDR3 sequences, approximately 10% of them seen once, and the ten largest clones take roughly a tenth. The CDR3 has 15 amino acids. With V trimmed by 5 bases and J by 4 bases, 9 bases remained unmatched. CDR1 DFQATT and CDR2 SNEGSKA come from the germline V gene (reference sequence). A note on this clonotype: What it recognizes is unknown.

The source material was whole blood. The V gene is TRBV20-1, the J gene TRBJ2-1; 9 bases match TRBD2. This TCR derives from an adult who was a healthcare worker with PCR-confirmed SARS-CoV-2 infection or an uninfected control (not recorded which). The CDR3 DNA reads as TGCAGTGCTGATGTTATAGCGGGAGTTTACAATGAGCAGTTCTTC. The encoded protein is CSADVIAGVYNEQFF.